The 2 T cell receptor beta chains in this list originate from one sample, sequenced in a study of T cell responses to AZD1222 COVID-19 vaccine. Data came from immunoSEQ multiplex PCR; TCRdb stores just in-frame clones and leaves some out. The table shows 110,000 to 150,000 clones, with roughly 88% occurring only once. Sequencing used peripheral blood, obtained on day 0 of AZD1222 vaccination. The receptors derive from an adult in good health.

The table lists this clone with a few counts. This chain connects TRBV3-1 (or the pseudogene TRBV3-2) to TRBJ2-3, with D possibly matching TRBD1 (6 bases). This CDR3 is built from 15 residues. Germline assignment: CDR1 LGHDT and CDR2 YNNKEL (reference sequence). V was cut by 4 bases and J by 1 base, with 12 bases left in between. The CDR3 nucleotides are TGTGCCAGCAGCCCTCTAAAGGGGGGCACAGATACGCAGTATTTT. This translates into CASSPLKGGTDTQYF.

The chain couples TRBV10-1 to TRBJ1-1, with TRBD1 matching 8 bases. This CDR3 is built from 15 residues. CDR1 is WNHNN and CDR2 is SYGVQD in the germline V gene (reference sequence). With 0 bases clipped from V and 3 bases from J, the junction kept 3 bases outside the gene matches. CDR3 in DNA: TGCGCCAGCAGTGAGTCCCAGGGGGCGGACACTGAAGCTTTCTTT. It is translated as CASSESQGADTEAFF.